These 30 T cell receptor beta chains came from one sample sequenced in a study of beta chain features in type 1 diabetes. TCRB transcripts that were expressed got sequenced, as all of the isolated RNA had been reverse transcribed. Clones were read by immunoSEQ multiplex PCR, and TCRdb kept only the in-frame ones, dropping some. The data hold over 150,000 clones, with 10% observed a single time. The study, taken as a whole, reports: Patients with Type 1 diabetes showed moderately but significantly shorter TCRB CDR3s in all four CD4+ subsets.

The antigens these receptors bind are not known. The source material was central memory CD4+ T cells from blood. Receptor source: a man aged 25 to 45 with type 1 diabetes.

This clone was seen only a few times. DNA of the CDR3: TGTGCCAGCAGCCCTACTAGCGGGAGCTACGAGCAGTACTTC. It is translated as CASSPTSGSYEQYF. This chain uses TRBV7-9 with TRBJ2-7, with 11 bases fitting TRBD2. The CDR3 is 14 residues long. V lost 5 bases to trimming and J lost 3 bases; unmatched junction nucleotides: 3. Germline lookup yields CDR1 SEHNR and CDR2 FQNEAQ (reference sequence). The variable domain in full, with the rest retrieved from reference TRBV7-9 and TRBJ2-7, is DTGVSQNPRHKITKRGQNVTFRCDPISEHNRLYWYRQTLGQGPEFLTYFQNEAQLEKSRLLSDRFSAERPKGSFSTLEIQRTEQGDSAMYLCASSPTSGSYEQYFGPGTRLTVT.

This chain uses TRBV11-3 with TRBJ2-2; 11 bases are a match to TRBD1. CDR3 length: 15 residues. CDR1 is SGHNT and CDR2 is YENEEA in the germline V gene. Losses at the gene ends were 5 bases for V and 5 bases for J; bases not matched to a gene: 4. The CDR3 bases are TGTGCCAGCAGCCACCGGGACAGGGGGACCGGGGAGCTGTTTTTT. It is translated as CASSHRDRGTGELFF.

The chain links TRBV5-1 to TRBJ1-1, with D perhaps matching TRBD1 (6 bases). This CDR3 comprises 16 residues. V was shortened by 4 bases and J by 4 bases, with 20 bases between the two germline ends. CDR1 is SGHRS, CDR2 YFSETQ, per germline. CDR3 sequence (DNA): TGCGCCAGCAGCGTGGGACACGGGGGGGGGCGCACTGAAGCTTTCTTT. It translates to CASSVGHGGGRTEAFF. Full variable domain (remainder filled in from reference TRBV5-1 and TRBJ1-1): KAGVTQTPRYLIKTRGQQVTLSCSPISGHRSVSWYQQTPGQGLQFLFEYFSETQRNKGNFPGRFSGRQFSNSRSEMNVSTLELGDSALYLCASSVGHGGGRTEAFFGQGTRLTVV.

V gene TRBV4-3 combines with J gene TRBJ2-3; tentative D call: TRBD1 (5 bases). Germline CDR1 reads LGHNA; CDR2 reads YSLEER. The CDR3 is 15 amino acids. V lost 3 bases and J lost 7, with 17 bases in between. Here the CDR3 DNA reads TGCGCCAGCAGCCAGGGGCAGGGCCTTTTAAATACGCAGTATTTT. Protein: CASSQGQGLLNTQYF.

This clone has only a few counts. This sequence joins TRBV6-6 and TRBJ2-6; no reliable D call. Germline lookup yields CDR1 MNHNY and CDR2 SVGAGI (reference sequence). V shed 8 bases and J shed 2 bases, with 13 bases lying between them. CDR3 length: 15 amino acids. The CDR3 DNA reads as TGTGCCAGCTTCTCGGCTAGACCTGGGGCCAACGTCCTGACTTTC. It specifies CASFSARPGANVLTF.

The V and J genes are TRBV5-1 and TRBJ2-3; D is uncertain. Trimming stripped 2 bases from V and 2 bases from J, with 12 bases between. The length of the CDR3 is 15 residues. The germline gives CDR1 SGHRS, CDR2 YFSETQ. The DNA for the CDR3 is TGCGCCAGCAGCTTAGGAGCCTCCTACACAGATACGCAGTATTTT. The encoded protein is CASSLGASYTDTQYF.

This clone was counted between two and nine times. CDR3 sequence: CASSFGLGDEQFF. The CDR3 DNA sequence: TGTGCCAGCAGCTTTGGACTCGGGGATGAGCAGTTCTTC. This chain links TRBV5-6 with TRBJ2-1; D possibly corresponds to TRBD2 (5 bases). CDR1 is SGHDT, CDR2 YYEEEE, per germline. The CDR3 loop spans 13 amino acids. V dropped 2 bases and J dropped 8 bases, with 11 bases sitting between them. Full variable domain (remainder filled in from reference TRBV5-6 and TRBJ2-1): DAGVTQSPTHLIKTRGQQVTLRCSPKSGHDTVSWYQQALGQGPQFIFQYYEEEERQRGNFPDRFSGHQFPNYSSELNVNALLLGDSALYLCASSFGLGDEQFFGPGTRLTVL.

This clone was counted between two and nine times. The chain recombines TRBV4-2 with TRBJ1-5, with 11 bases aligning to TRBD1. After removal of 4 bases from V and 6 bases from J, the junction contained 8 bases not matched to a gene. Germline CDR1 and CDR2: LGHNA and YNFKEQ. The CDR3 is 16 amino acids. CDR3 residues: CASSPLGQGAGQPQHF. The CDR3 DNA is TGTGCCAGCAGCCCGTTAGGACAGGGGGCGGGTCAGCCCCAGCATTTT.

This sequence joins TRBV5-4 and TRBJ2-3, with 11 bases fitting TRBD2. With V trimmed by 6 bases and J by 6 bases, 6 bases remained unmatched. Germline values: CDR1 SGHNT, CDR2 YYREEE (reference sequence). The CDR3 extends over 14 amino acids. The CDR3 sequence: CASKLAGEADTQYF. The CDR3 DNA is TGTGCCAGCAAACTAGCGGGAGAGGCGGATACGCAGTATTTT.

A few counts support this clone. The rearrangement links TRBV5-1 to TRBJ2-3, with a weak D call TRBD2 (6 bases). Germline V lookup: CDR1 SGHRS, CDR2 YFSETQ. The length of the CDR3 is 15 residues. V gave up 3 bases and J gave up 5 bases, with 16 bases separating them. CDR3 amino acids: CASSSKRAGEDTQYF. The DNA for the CDR3 is TGCGCCAGCAGCTCCAAGCGGGCTGGGGAAGATACGCAGTATTTT.

There are a few counts of this clone. The CDR3 sequence: CASSIRTSVLNEQFF. In nucleotides, the CDR3 is TGTGCCAGCAGCATAAGGACTAGTGTACTTAATGAGCAGTTCTTC. V usage is TRBV7-2 and J usage is TRBJ2-1, with 7 positions matching TRBD2. Germline CDR1 is SGHTA and CDR2 is FQGNSA. V dropped 5 bases and J dropped 7; count of bases not matched to a gene: 11. This CDR3 contains 15 residues.

With regard to this clone: Other DNA sequences from this sample encode an identical CDR3 as well. The V call is TRBV9, the J call TRBJ2-3; no reliable D call. Germline CDR1 SGDLS, CDR2 YYNGEE. Trimming cost V 3 bases and J 1 base, with 6 bases left between them. This CDR3 is built from 13 residues. The DNA of the CDR3 is TGTGCCAGCAGCGCCCAGGGCACAGATACGCAGTATTTT. Its translation is CASSAQGTDTQYF.

This chain uses TRBV11-2 with TRBJ2-7; 8 bases map to TRBD2. The V and J ends lost 6 bases and 3 bases, in that order; junction bases with no gene match: 13. The length of the CDR3 is 16 residues. Germline loops: CDR1 SGHAT, CDR2 FQNNGV. CDR3 protein: CASRYLVGSGNYEQYF. The CDR3 nucleotides are TGTGCCAGCAGATACCTGGTTGGTAGCGGGAACTACGAGCAGTACTTC.

The rearrangement links TRBV15 to TRBJ2-7; a possible D gene is TRBD2 (5 bases). V shed 0 bases and J shed 7 bases, with 13 bases lying between them. Germline V gene sequence: CDR1 LNHNV, CDR2 YYDKDF (reference sequence). This CDR3 is built from 14 residues. The CDR3 nucleotides read TGTGCCACCAGCAGAGATGCGGGCTCCTCGGAGCAGTACTTC. It yields the protein CATSRDAGSSEQYF.

V is TRBV6-6 and J is TRBJ2-7; D is unclear. Germline V gene data show CDR1 as MNHNY and CDR2 as SVGAGI (reference sequence). With 7 bases removed from V and 3 bases from J, the gap between germline ends came to 13 bases. This CDR3 spans 13 amino acids. CDR3 bases: TGTGCCAGCACTGGGCCCCTCCGCTACGAGCAGTACTTC. It codes for CASTGPLRYEQYF.

This chain uses TRBV28 with TRBJ2-5; D might be TRBD2 (5 bases). This CDR3 comprises 11 residues. Germline values: CDR1 MDHEN, CDR2 SYDVKM. V shed 7 bases and J shed 5 bases, with 8 bases lying between them. The DNA of the CDR3 is TGTGCCAGCAAGGAGGAGGAGACCCAGTACTTC. It encodes CASKEEETQYF. Supplemented by reference TRBV28 and TRBJ2-5, the full variable domain reads DVKVTQSSRYLVKRTGEKVFLECVQDMDHENMFWYRQDPGLGLRLIYFSYDVKMKEKGDIPEGYSVSREKKERFSLILESASTNQTSMYLCASKEEETQYFGPGTRLLVL.

This rearrangement joins TRBV4-1 to TRBJ2-1; 11 bases fit TRBD2. The CDR3 contains 15 residues. Unmatched junction bases numbered 5, after V lost 1 base and J lost 9 bases. The germline gives CDR1 MGHRA, CDR2 YSYEKL. The CDR3 region is CASSQVGLAGGEQFF. The CDR3 nucleotides read TGCGCCAGCAGCCAAGTGGGTCTAGCGGGAGGTGAGCAGTTCTTC.

V is TRBV4-1 and J is TRBJ1-2, with D unclear. Germline V gene lookup returns CDR1 MGHRA and CDR2 YSYEKL. Trimming stripped 0 bases from V and 4 bases from J, with 12 bases between. CDR3 length: 15 amino acids. CDR3 region: CASSQDGPAGYGYTF. The CDR3 DNA reads as TGCGCCAGCAGCCAAGATGGGCCAGCGGGCTATGGCTACACCTTC.

The chain combines TRBV5-1 with TRBJ1-1; 7 positions match TRBD1. CDR1 is SGHRS, CDR2 YFSETQ, per germline. With V trimmed by 1 base and J by 1 base, 4 bases remained unmatched. The CDR3 is made up of 15 amino acids. The DNA for the CDR3 is TGCGCCAGCAGCTTGCGACAGGGATCGAACACTGAAGCTTTCTTT. It codes for CASSLRQGSNTEAFF.

This clone was counted between two and nine times. This chain uses TRBV6-5 with TRBJ2-5; 8 bases are shared with TRBD2. Germline loops: CDR1 MNHEY, CDR2 SVGAGI. CDR3 length: 14 residues. With 5 bases clipped from V and 4 bases from J, the junction kept 6 bases outside the gene matches. Written as DNA, the CDR3 is TGTGCCAGCAGTGGGGGCCTAGCGGGAGAGACCCAGTACTTC. This encodes CASSGGLAGETQYF.

V and J are TRBV5-1 and TRBJ1-1, with D perhaps matching TRBD1 (5 bases). Germline assignment: CDR1 SGHRS and CDR2 YFSETQ. V dropped 4 bases and J dropped 7 bases, with 20 bases sitting between them. The CDR3 runs to 15 residues. CDR3 residues: CASSSGIGGVVEAFF. CDR3 bases: TGCGCCAGCAGCAGTGGCATTGGGGGGGTGGTTGAAGCTTTCTTT.

The rearrangement joins TRBV29-1 to TRBJ2-5; D is possibly TRBD1 (6 bases). CDR1 and CDR2 (germline): SQVTM, ANQGSEA. This CDR3 is built from 16 residues. Trimming took off 6 bases at V and 1 base at J, with 21 bases between the two ends. CDR3 bases: TGCAGCGTGGCCAGGGGTTTTGGAGAATTCCAAGAGACCCAGTACTTC. The encoded protein is CSVARGFGEFQETQYF.

This chain joins TRBV30 and TRBJ1-5; no clear D gene. Germline V lookup: CDR1 GTSNPN, CDR2 SVGIG (reference sequence). V lost 2 bases and J 3 bases, leaving 8 bases between the germline ends. The CDR3 spans 13 residues. CDR3 in amino acids: CAWSSMNNQPQHF. CDR3 sequence (DNA): TGTGCCTGGAGTAGCATGAACAATCAGCCCCAGCATTTT.

V gene TRBV5-1 combines with J gene TRBJ2-1; 9 bases agree with TRBD1. The germline gives CDR1 SGHRS, CDR2 YFSETQ. The CDR3 extends over 16 amino acids. After removal of 2 bases from V and 1 base from J, the junction contained 4 bases not matched to a gene. CDR3 protein: CASSFSGTGSYNEQFF. The CDR3 bases are TGCGCCAGCAGCTTTTCCGGGACAGGGTCCTACAATGAGCAGTTCTTC.

V gene TRBV9 combines with J gene TRBJ1-1, with D perhaps TRBD1 (5 bases). Germline V CDR1 and CDR2: SGDLS, YYNGEE. Trimming left V 0 bases short and J 7 bases short, with 10 bases between. The CDR3 length is 13 residues. The CDR3 sequence is CASSVVGQGEAFF. The CDR3 bases are TGTGCCAGCAGCGTAGTTGGCCAGGGTGAAGCTTTCTTT.

In this sample, this clone turned up a few times. The V gene is TRBV7-2, the J gene TRBJ2-1; D not resolved. Trimming cost V 3 bases and J 7 bases, with 19 bases left between them. CDR1 SGHTA and CDR2 FQGNSA come from the germline V gene. The CDR3 totals 16 residues. The CDR3 loop reads CASSFLAPLSGNEQFF. The CDR3, as DNA: TGTGCCAGCAGCTTCTTGGCCCCTTTGTCAGGAAATGAGCAGTTCTTC. Using reference TRBV7-2 and TRBJ2-1 for the parts outside the CDR3, the full variable domain is GAGVSQSPSNKVTEKGKDVELRCDPISGHTALYWYRQSLGQGLEFLIYFQGNSAPDKSGLPSDRFSAERTGGSVSTLTIQRTQQEDSAVYLCASSFLAPLSGNEQFFGPGTRLTVL.

This rearrangement joins TRBV13 to TRBJ2-2; D is unclear. Per germline, CDR1 PRHDT and CDR2 FYEKMQ (reference sequence). With 2 bases removed from V and 5 bases from J, the gap between germline ends came to 9 bases. The CDR3 extends over 14 amino acids. CDR3 region: CASSLRRPTGELFF. In nucleotides, the CDR3 is TGTGCCAGCAGCTTAAGGAGACCGACCGGGGAGCTGTTTTTT.

This rearrangement joins TRBV19 to TRBJ1-5, with a possible D match to TRBD1 (5 bases). The CDR3 spans 17 residues. V lost 7 bases to trimming and J lost 1 base, with 20 bases between them. CDR1 and CDR2 from the germline V gene are LNHDA and SQIVND (reference sequence). CDR3 sequence reads: CASKSLGGPPSNQPQHF. CDR3 sequence (DNA): TGTGCCAGTAAGTCCCTGGGGGGACCCCCAAGCAATCAGCCCCAGCATTTT.

The chain is built from TRBV29-1 and TRBJ2-5; TRBD2 matches at 9 bases. The CDR3 extends over 12 amino acids. V shed 7 bases, J shed 4 bases, and the junction held 4 bases outside the gene matches. CDR1 is SQVTM, CDR2 ANQGSEA, per germline. The chain's CDR3 is CSESSGTETQYF. CDR3 DNA: TGCAGCGAGTCTAGCGGGACAGAGACCCAGTACTTC.

There are a few counts of this clone. CDR3 protein: CASSQARSRQTQYF. In nucleotides, the CDR3 is TGTGCCAGCAGTCAAGCCCGGAGTAGACAGACCCAGTACTTC. The gene calls are TRBV27 and TRBJ2-5; D is unresolved. Germline CDR1 and CDR2: MNHEY and SMNVEV (reference sequence). V was shortened by 5 bases and J by 6 bases, with 16 bases between the two germline ends. This CDR3 spans 14 amino acids.